The text below deals with one T cell receptor (beta chain). The antigen it binds to is not known. No per-base quality is available; no much larger clone lies one base away. The data belong to a study of T cell responses to AZD1222 COVID-19 vaccine (dated by TCRdb to 2020 to 2023). Background for the entire study: AZD1222 recipients with second doses at about 4 weeks or about 12 weeks were pooled, because spike-specific TCR depth and breadth did not differ between schedules. A total of around 240 trial participants underwent TCR sequencing, of whom about 210 received two doses of AZD1222 and about 25 received two doses of the MenACWY control vaccine. Enrollment into the trials was organized by age into subgroups of 18-55, 56-69 and 70-plus years, and those subgroups contained approximately 160, 26 and 62 TCR-sequenced participants, respectively.

V is trimmed back by 7 bases and J by 2 bases, and the junction contains 2 bases that no gene match accounts for. CDR1 and CDR2 (SNHLY, FYNNEI) derive from the germline V gene. The CDR3 runs 12 residues from the cysteine to the phenylalanine. Just CDR3 DNA is preserved here, 36 bases in frame from base 1. General conclusions and limits of the study: A significant rise in spike-specific TCR breadth and depth was observed after two AZD1222 doses relative to day 0 and relative to MenACWY recipients. The 56-69-year group was small, and its depth increase did not reach significance, likely because of low power. CD4 TCRs associated with the vaccine covered the entire spike protein, and the dominant responses were in regions 160-218 and 743-854. Because no day 14 peak-response samples were available, the repertoires could be characterized only after the peak T cell response. Participants were mostly white British, with more females than males. The authors suggested clonal diversity may have been underestimated. Reportedly, almost half of the unique spike-specific TCRs recognized epitopes lying outside the regions that are mutated in the B.1.351 and B.1.1.7 variants. Conclusions about previously exposed vaccinees are limited, since just 6 or 7 AZD1222 recipients were seropositive for SARS-CoV-2 at baseline.

The CDR3 regions of human TCRbeta chains were analyzed by immunosequencing. The authors' analysis ran thus. Repertoire TCRs were matched against a reference library of SARS-CoV-2-specific TCRs generated with the MIRA antigen-specificity platform. Breadth was defined as the fraction of unique TCRs that were SARS-CoV-2-associated. Depth was defined as the fraction of total T cells that were SARS-CoV-2-associated. Each spike-specific TCR was assigned to its reactive spike region and to a CD4 or CD8 class using the MIRA data. Log10-transformed breadth and depth values were compared by one-way ANOVA with Sidak's multiple comparisons tests. TCRdb's version of the immuneACCESS table is confined to in-frame rearrangements and falls short of the full clone set. An unresolved V gene accounts for under half of the shortfall where checked; the remainder is of unknown origin. Clonal size and the V and J genes are those of that table, whereas D and trimming came from the DNA. This sample holds 85,000 or so clones; approximately 90% were observed only once. The ten most abundant clones make up 5.7% of the sample.

The time point label here, explained by the study, means: baseline before first vaccination. Vaccinee samples were obtained from the UK trials COV001 and COV002, which included a single-blind randomized controlled phase 2/3 trial of AZD1222 (ChAdOx1 nCoV-19) in healthy adults. For TCRbeta chain sequencing, PBMC samples were collected from trial participants at day 0 and at day 28 after the second dose. The source material was peripheral blood, sampled on day 0 of AZD1222 vaccination. The TCR was taken from an adult in good health. The V gene is TRBV2 and the J gene is TRBJ2-7; 7 bases in the junction line up with TRBD1. In nucleotide form, the sequence is TGTGCCAGCAAGACAGGGACCTACGAGCAGTACTTC. Its amino acids are CASKTGTYEQYF.